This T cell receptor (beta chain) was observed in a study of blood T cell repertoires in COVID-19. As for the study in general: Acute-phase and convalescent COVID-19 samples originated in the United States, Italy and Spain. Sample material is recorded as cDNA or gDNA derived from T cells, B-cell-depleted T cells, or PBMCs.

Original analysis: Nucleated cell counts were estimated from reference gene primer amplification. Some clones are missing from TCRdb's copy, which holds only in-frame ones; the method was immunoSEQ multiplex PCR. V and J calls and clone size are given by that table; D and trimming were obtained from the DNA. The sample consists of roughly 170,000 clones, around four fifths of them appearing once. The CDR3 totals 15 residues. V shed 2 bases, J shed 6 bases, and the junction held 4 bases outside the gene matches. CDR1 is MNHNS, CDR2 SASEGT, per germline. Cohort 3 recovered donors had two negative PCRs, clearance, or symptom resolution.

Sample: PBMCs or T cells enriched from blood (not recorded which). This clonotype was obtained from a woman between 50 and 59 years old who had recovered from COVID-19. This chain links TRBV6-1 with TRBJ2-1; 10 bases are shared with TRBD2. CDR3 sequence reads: CASSELAGARNEQFF. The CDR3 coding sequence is TGTGCCAGCAGTGAACTAGCGGGAGCCCGCAATGAGCAGTTCTTC.